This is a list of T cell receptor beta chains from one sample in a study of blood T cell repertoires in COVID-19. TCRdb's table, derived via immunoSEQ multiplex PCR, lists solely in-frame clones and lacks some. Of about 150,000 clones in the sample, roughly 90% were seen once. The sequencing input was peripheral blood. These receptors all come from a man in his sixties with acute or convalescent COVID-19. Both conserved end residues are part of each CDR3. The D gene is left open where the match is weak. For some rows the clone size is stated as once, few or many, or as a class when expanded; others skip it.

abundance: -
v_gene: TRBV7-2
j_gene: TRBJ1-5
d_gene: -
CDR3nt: TGTGCCAGCACCCCAGGGGTTAGCAATCAGCCCCAGCATTTT
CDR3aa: CASTPGVSNQPQHF

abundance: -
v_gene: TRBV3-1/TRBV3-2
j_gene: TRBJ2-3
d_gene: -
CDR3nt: TGTGCCAGCAGCCAAGATGAGCTGTACAGCACAGATACGCAGTATTTT
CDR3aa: CASSQDELYSTDTQYF

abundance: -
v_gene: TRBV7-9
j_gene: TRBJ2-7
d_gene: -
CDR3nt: TGTGCCAGCAGCTTAGCGGGTGGAGCGAACGAGCAGTACTTC
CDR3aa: CASSLAGGANEQYF

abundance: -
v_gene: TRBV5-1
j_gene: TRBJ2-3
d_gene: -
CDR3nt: TGCGCCAGCAGCTTGGCCATGACAGGCCACACAGATACGCAGTATTTT
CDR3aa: CASSLAMTGHTDTQYF

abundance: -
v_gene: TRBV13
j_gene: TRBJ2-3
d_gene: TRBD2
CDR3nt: TGTGCCAGCAGCCAAGCCCTACAGACTAGCGGAGTCACAGATACGCAGTATTTT
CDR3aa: CASSQALQTSGVTDTQYF

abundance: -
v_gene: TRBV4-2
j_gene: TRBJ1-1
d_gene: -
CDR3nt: TGTGCCAGCAGCCAAGAGAGGTCGGGGTCCACTGAAGCTTTCTTT
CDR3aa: CASSQERSGSTEAFF

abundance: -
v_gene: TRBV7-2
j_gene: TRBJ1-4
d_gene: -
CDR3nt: TGTGCCAGCAGCTCCCAAGGTCGAGGTAATGAAAAACTGTTTTTT
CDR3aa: CASSSQGRGNEKLFF

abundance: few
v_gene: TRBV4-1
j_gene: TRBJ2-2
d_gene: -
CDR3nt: TGCGCCAGCAGCGGCGAGGGCCGGGACACCGCGAACACCGGGGAGCTGTTTTTT
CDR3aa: CASSGEGRDTANTGELFF

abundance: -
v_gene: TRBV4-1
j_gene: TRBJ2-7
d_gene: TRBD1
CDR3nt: TGCGCCAGCTGGGTGAGACAGGGGATGATCGAGCAGTACTTC
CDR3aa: CASWVRQGMIEQYF

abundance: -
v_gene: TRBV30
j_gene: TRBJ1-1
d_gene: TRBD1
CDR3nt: TGTGCCTGGAGAGTCCCCACAGGGGGTGCTGGCACTGAAGCTTTCTTT
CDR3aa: CAWRVPTGGAGTEAFF

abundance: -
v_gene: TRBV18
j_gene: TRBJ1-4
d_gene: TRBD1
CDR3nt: TGTGCCAGCTCGCCCGACAGGGACGGTCTGCAAGAAAAACTGTTTTTT
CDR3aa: CASSPDRDGLQEKLFF

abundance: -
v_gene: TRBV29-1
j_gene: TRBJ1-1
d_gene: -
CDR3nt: TGCAGCGCTTCCGTCGGAGGGATGAACACTGAAGCTTTCTTT
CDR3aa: CSASVGGMNTEAFF

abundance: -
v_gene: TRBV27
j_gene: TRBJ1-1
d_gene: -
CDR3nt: TGTGCCAGCTCGAACCAGGGGCGCCTTGACACTGAAGCTTTCTTT
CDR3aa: CASSNQGRLDTEAFF

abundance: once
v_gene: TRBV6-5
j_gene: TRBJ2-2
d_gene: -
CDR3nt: TGTGCCAGCAACGCCGGGGTTAACACCGGGGAGCTGTTTTTT
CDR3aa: CASNAGVNTGELFF

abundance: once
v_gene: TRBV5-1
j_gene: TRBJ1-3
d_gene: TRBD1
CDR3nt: TGCGCCAGCAGCTTGATTGGACAGGGGACTAACACCATATATTTT
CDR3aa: CASSLIGQGTNTIYF

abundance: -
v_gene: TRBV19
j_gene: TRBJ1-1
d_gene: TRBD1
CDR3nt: TGTGCAACAGGGGCGTACGCTGAAGCTTTCTTT
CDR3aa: CATGAYAEAFF

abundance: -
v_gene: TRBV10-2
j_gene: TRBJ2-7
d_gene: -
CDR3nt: TGCGCCAGCAGTGCATCAGGGCAAAACGAGCAGTACTTC
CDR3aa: CASSASGQNEQYF

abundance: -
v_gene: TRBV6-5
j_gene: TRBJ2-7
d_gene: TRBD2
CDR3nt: TGTGCCAGCAGGAACCGGGGGGACTCCTACGAGCAGTACTTC
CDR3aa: CASRNRGDSYEQYF

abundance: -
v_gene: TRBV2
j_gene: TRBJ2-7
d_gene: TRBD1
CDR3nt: TGTGCCAGCAGCCCCGGACAGGTAACCATCTACGAGCAGTACTTC
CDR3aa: CASSPGQVTIYEQYF

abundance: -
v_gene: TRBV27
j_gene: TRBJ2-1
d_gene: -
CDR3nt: TGTGCCAGCAGTTCCCAGGGTCGGGATGAGCAGTTCTTC
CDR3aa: CASSSQGRDEQFF

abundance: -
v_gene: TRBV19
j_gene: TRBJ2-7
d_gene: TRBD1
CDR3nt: TGTGCCAGCCCGACAGGGTCTCCCTACGAGCAGTACTTC
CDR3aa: CASPTGSPYEQYF

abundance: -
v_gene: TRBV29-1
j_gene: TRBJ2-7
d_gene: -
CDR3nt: TGCAGCGTTGAAGACTATAATCAGGGTTACGAGCAGTACTTC
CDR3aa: CSVEDYNQGYEQYF

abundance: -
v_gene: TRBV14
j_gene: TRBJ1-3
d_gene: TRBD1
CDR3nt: TGTGCCAGCAGCCGACAGGGGACCTCTGGAAACACCATATATTTT
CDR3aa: CASSRQGTSGNTIYF

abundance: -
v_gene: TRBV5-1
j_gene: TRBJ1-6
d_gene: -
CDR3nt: TGCGCCAGCAGTTCTGGACATTATAATTCACCCCTCCACTTT
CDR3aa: CASSSGHYNSPLHF

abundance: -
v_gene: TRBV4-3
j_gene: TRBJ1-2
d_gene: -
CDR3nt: TGCGCCAGCAGCCAGTCTCACAGGGAGGGGACGGAAGGCTACACCTTC
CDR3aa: CASSQSHREGTEGYTF

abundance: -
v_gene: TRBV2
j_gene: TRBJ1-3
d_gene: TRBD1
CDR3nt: TGTGCCAACACCAAGGGACAGGGGGGCTCTGGAAACACCATATATTTT
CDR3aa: CANTKGQGGSGNTIYF

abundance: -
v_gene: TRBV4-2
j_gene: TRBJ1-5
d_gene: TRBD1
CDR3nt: TGTGCCAGCAGCCGAATACAGACAGGGGTCGGGCAGCCCCAGCATTTT
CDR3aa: CASSRIQTGVGQPQHF

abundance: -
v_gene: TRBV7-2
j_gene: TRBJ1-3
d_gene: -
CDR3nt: TGTGCCAGCAGCTCAGCTCAGGGGCCTGGAAACACCATATATTTT
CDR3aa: CASSSAQGPGNTIYF

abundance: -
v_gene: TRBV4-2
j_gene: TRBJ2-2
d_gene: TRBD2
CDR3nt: TGTGCCAGCAGCCCTGAGCGGGGCACCGGGGAGCTGTTTTTT
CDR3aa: CASSPERGTGELFF

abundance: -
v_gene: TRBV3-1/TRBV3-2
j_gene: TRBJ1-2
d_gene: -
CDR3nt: TGTGCCAGCAGCCAAGGGGGGACACGGAGAGGATTGTACACCTTC
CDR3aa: CASSQGGTRRGLYTF

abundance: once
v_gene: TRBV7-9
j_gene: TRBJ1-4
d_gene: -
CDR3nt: TGTGCCAGCAGTCCTACAGGGTCTCCGGGAGAAAAACTGTTTTTT
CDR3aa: CASSPTGSPGEKLFF

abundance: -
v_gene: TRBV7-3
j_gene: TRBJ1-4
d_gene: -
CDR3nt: TGTGCCAGCAGCCCCACAGGGATGGCTAATGAAAAACTGTTTTTT
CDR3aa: CASSPTGMANEKLFF

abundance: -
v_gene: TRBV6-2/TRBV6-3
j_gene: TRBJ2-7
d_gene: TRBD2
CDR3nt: TGTGCCAGCAGTTATAGGGCTAGCGGGGTCTACGAGCAGTACTTC
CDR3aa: CASSYRASGVYEQYF

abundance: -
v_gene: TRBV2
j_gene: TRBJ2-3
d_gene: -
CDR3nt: TGTGCCAGCAGTGAAGTCGTGAGGACACGCACAGATACGCAGTATTTT
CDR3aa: CASSEVVRTRTDTQYF

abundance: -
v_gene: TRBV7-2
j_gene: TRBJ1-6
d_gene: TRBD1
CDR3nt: TGTGCCAGCAGCGGGGGGGACAGGGGAGGGGCCCTCCACTTT
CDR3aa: CASSGGDRGGALHF